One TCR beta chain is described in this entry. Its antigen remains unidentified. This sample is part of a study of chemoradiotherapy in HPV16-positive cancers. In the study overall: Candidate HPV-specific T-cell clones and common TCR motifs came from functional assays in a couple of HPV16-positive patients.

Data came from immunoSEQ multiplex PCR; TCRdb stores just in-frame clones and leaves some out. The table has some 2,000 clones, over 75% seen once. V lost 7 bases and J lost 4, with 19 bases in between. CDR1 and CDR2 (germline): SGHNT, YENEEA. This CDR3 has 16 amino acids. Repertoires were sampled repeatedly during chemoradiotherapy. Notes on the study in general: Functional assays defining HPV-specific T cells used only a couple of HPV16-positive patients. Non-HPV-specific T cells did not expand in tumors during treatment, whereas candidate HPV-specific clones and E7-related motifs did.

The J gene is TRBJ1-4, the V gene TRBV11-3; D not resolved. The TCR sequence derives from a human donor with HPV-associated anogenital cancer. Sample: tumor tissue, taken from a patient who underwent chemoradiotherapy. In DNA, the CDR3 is TGTGCCAGCAACGTGTCCGTTGGGGTCTATAATGAAAAACTGTTTTTT. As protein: CASNVSVGVYNEKLFF.